This TCR beta chain was documented in a study of blood T cell repertoires in COVID-19. Study details: Samples came from the United States, Italy and Spain, spanning acute and convalescent COVID-19. PBMCs, B-cell-depleted T cells, or T cells provided the cDNA or gDNA that made up the material.

Germline values: CDR1 SGHAT, CDR2 FQNNGV. CDR3 size: 14 residues. V lost 4 bases and J 3 bases, leaving 12 bases between the germline ends. The repertoire was sequenced with immunoSEQ multiplex PCR; TCRdb's copy has only in-frame clones and lacks some. The sample holds 150,000 to 200,000 clones; nearly 90% are singletons and the top ten take about 22%. This TCR was sampled from a man in his fifties or sixties with active or convalescent COVID-19. Sequencing was done on a sample of peripheral blood. The chain is built from TRBV11-2 and TRBJ1-1; D possibly corresponds to TRBD1 (6 bases). The CDR3 nucleotides read TGTGCCAGCAGCTCAGGGCAGGGGCACACTGAAGCTTTCTTT. The encoded protein is CASSSGQGHTEAFF.